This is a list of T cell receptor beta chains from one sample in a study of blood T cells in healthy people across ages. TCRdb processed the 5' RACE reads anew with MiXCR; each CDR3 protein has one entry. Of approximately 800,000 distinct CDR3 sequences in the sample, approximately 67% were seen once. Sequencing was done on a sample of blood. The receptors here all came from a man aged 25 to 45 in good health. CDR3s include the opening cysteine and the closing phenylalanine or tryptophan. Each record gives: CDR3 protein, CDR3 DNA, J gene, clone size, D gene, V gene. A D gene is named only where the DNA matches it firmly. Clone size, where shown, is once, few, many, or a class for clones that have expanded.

CDR3: CASSPNPGQGGYGYTF; DNA: TGTGCCAGCAGTCCAAATCCGGGACAGGGGGGGTATGGCTACACCTTC; J: TRBJ1-2; size: -; D: TRBD1; V: TRBV27
CDR3: CASSTEYYNEQFF; DNA: TGTGCCAGCAGTACAGAGTACTACAATGAGCAGTTCTTC; J: TRBJ2-1; size: -; D: -; V: TRBV6-2/TRBV6-3
CDR3: CASSLHGRSDEQFF; DNA: TGCGCCAGCAGCCTACATGGGCGATCGGATGAGCAGTTCTTC; J: TRBJ2-1; size: -; D: -; V: TRBV4-3
CDR3: CASSQDRGQVINYGYTF; DNA: TGCGCCAGCAGCCAAGATCGGGGTCAGGTTATAAACTATGGCTACACCTTC; J: TRBJ1-2; size: -; D: -; V: TRBV4-3
CDR3: CSARAGRVTEAFF; DNA: TGCAGTGCTAGAGCGGGTCGCGTCACTGAAGCTTTCTTT; J: TRBJ1-1; size: few; D: -; V: TRBV20-1
CDR3: CSANRGSNQPQHF; DNA: TGCAGTGCTAATCGGGGGAGCAATCAGCCCCAGCATTTT; J: TRBJ1-5; size: few; D: -; V: TRBV20-1
CDR3: CASSYGTEFSPLHF; DNA: TGTGCCAGCAGTTACGGGACAGAATTTTCACCCCTCCACTTT; J: TRBJ1-6; size: -; D: TRBD1; V: TRBV6-5
CDR3: CASKKSSDNEQYF; DNA: TGTGCCAGCAAGAAGTCTTCTGACAATGAGCAGTACTTC; J: TRBJ2-5; size: -; D: -; V: TRBV6-2/TRBV6-3
CDR3: CATSDVGQGVFETQYF; DNA: TGTGCCACCAGTGACGTCGGACAGGGGGTATTCGAGACCCAGTACTTC; J: TRBJ2-5; size: few; D: TRBD1; V: TRBV24-1
CDR3: CASRRSIDGYTF; DNA: TGTGCCAGCAGGAGATCCATCGATGGCTACACCTTC; J: TRBJ1-2; size: -; D: -; V: TRBV7-9
CDR3: CASSLPDGGRGYTF; DNA: TGTGCCAGCAGCCTCCCGGACGGGGGACGCGGCTACACCTTC; J: TRBJ1-2; size: -; D: -; V: TRBV5-6
CDR3: CSATRLGLMVGETQYF; DNA: TGCAGTGCTACGAGACTAGGGCTGATGGTGGGGGAGACCCAGTACTTC; J: TRBJ2-5; size: -; D: -; V: TRBV20-1
CDR3: CATSYPGLAGVGEQFF; DNA: TGTGCCACCAGCTACCCGGGACTAGCGGGGGTAGGGGAGCAGTTCTTC; J: TRBJ2-1; size: -; D: TRBD2; V: TRBV15
CDR3: CSVVGQGEYEQYF; DNA: TGCAGCGTTGTCGGCCAGGGGGAATACGAGCAGTACTTC; J: TRBJ2-7; size: -; D: TRBD1; V: TRBV29-1
CDR3: CASSLRGATNEKLFF; DNA: TGCGCCAGCAGTTTGAGAGGGGCAACTAATGAAAAACTGTTTTTT; J: TRBJ1-4; size: -; D: -; V: TRBV12-3/TRBV12-4
CDR3: CASSPLAGEVDEQYF; DNA: TGTGCCAGCAGTCCGCTAGCGGGGGAAGTCGACGAGCAGTACTTC; J: TRBJ2-7; size: once; D: TRBD2; V: TRBV28
CDR3: CASSFDSSGYTDTQYF; DNA: TGTGCCAGCAGTTTCGATTCTAGCGGATACACAGATACGCAGTATTTT; J: TRBJ2-3; size: -; D: TRBD2; V: TRBV28
CDR3: CASSRLRTDTQYF; DNA: TGTGCCAGCAGTAGATTGAGGACAGATACGCAGTATTTT; J: TRBJ2-3; size: -; D: -; V: TRBV12-3/TRBV12-4
CDR3: CASSAGTGSGQPQHF; DNA: TGTGCCAGCTCAGCCGGGACAGGGTCGGGTCAGCCCCAGCATTTT; J: TRBJ1-5; size: few; D: TRBD1; V: TRBV25-1
CDR3: CASSVGGGHYEQYF; DNA: TGTGCCAGCAGCGTAGGAGGGGGGCACTACGAGCAGTACTTC; J: TRBJ2-7; size: many; D: -; V: TRBV9
CDR3: CASSQDRGYYEQYF; DNA: TGCGCCAGCAGCCAAGATAGGGGTTACTACGAGCAGTACTTC; J: TRBJ2-7; size: -; D: -; V: TRBV4-3
CDR3: CASTSGWDRRYEQYF; DNA: TGTGCCAGTACCTCCGGGTGGGACAGGCGATACGAGCAGTACTTC; J: TRBJ2-7; size: -; D: TRBD1; V: TRBV19
CDR3: CASGRGGNTDTQYF; DNA: TGCGCCAGCGGACGGGGGGGAAACACAGATACGCAGTATTTT; J: TRBJ2-3; size: -; D: TRBD2; V: TRBV5-1
CDR3: CASRWGIQPQHF; DNA: TGTGCCAGCAGATGGGGGATTCAGCCCCAGCATTTT; J: TRBJ1-5; size: -; D: -; V: TRBV6-1
CDR3: CSARDGSGGAVAQYF; DNA: TGCAGTGCTAGAGATGGTAGCGGGGGGGCTGTCGCGCAGTATTTT; J: TRBJ2-3; size: once; D: TRBD2; V: TRBV20-1
CDR3: CATSRTGGGNEQYF; DNA: TGTGCCACCAGCAGAACAGGGGGCGGAAACGAGCAGTACTTC; J: TRBJ2-7; size: few; D: TRBD1; V: TRBV15
CDR3: CTSSFSGAHNEQFF; DNA: TGTACCAGCAGTTTCAGCGGGGCCCACAATGAGCAGTTCTTC; J: TRBJ2-1; size: -; D: TRBD2; V: TRBV12-3/TRBV12-4
CDR3: CSVGVSSRRTDTQYF; DNA: TGCAGCGTTGGAGTGTCGTCTAGACGCACAGATACGCAGTATTTT; J: TRBJ2-3; size: -; D: -; V: TRBV29-1
CDR3: CASSEYRNGYNEQFF; DNA: TGTGCCAGCAGTGAATATCGGAACGGCTACAATGAGCAGTTCTTC; J: TRBJ2-1; size: few; D: -; V: TRBV25-1
CDR3: CASSQDRYKTSSYTF; DNA: TGTGCCAGCAGCCAAGATAGGTACAAAACGAGCAGCTACACCTTC; J: TRBJ1-2; size: -; D: -; V: TRBV3-1
CDR3: CASSPTGDRGTQETQYF; DNA: TGCGCCAGCAGCCCGACGGGGGACAGGGGAACCCAAGAGACCCAGTACTTC; J: TRBJ2-5; size: few; D: TRBD1; V: TRBV5-1
CDR3: CASSLSGLAGGPASYNEQFF; DNA: TGTGCCAGCAGTTTATCAGGGCTAGCGGGGGGTCCCGCCTCCTACAATGAGCAGTTCTTC; J: TRBJ2-1; size: -; D: TRBD2; V: TRBV28
CDR3: CASSELAGSANTGELFF; DNA: TGTGCCAGCAGTGAATTGGCAGGGTCAGCAAACACCGGGGAGCTGTTTTTT; J: TRBJ2-2; size: -; D: -; V: TRBV27
CDR3: CVISERMTGHYGYTF; DNA: TGTGTCATCAGTGAGAGGATGACAGGGCACTATGGCTACACCTTC; J: TRBJ1-2; size: -; D: TRBD1; V: TRBV10-3
CDR3: CATSRGDSVDTEAFF; DNA: TGTGCCACCAGCAGAGGTGACTCTGTGGACACTGAAGCTTTCTTT; J: TRBJ1-1; size: -; D: -; V: TRBV15